This TCR beta chain was recorded in a study of early T cells in non-severe SARS-CoV-2 infection (dated by TCRdb to the early 2020s). The study in broad terms: Bulk RNA from unsorted whole blood was used for TCR sequencing, so alpha and beta chains could not be paired. Study-level results and caveats: VDJdb matching was skewed toward anti-spike CD8 responses and likely underestimated virus-specific expansions, missing private and CD4 specificities.

This clonotype has more than one count but fewer than ten. Its target antigen remains unknown. Per-base qualities were not stored, and no clone one base away is much larger. The study was a case-control design nested within a healthcare worker cohort in London, UK, with weekly nasopharyngeal swab PCR tests and blood sampling. Healthcare workers were recruited during the week of the UK lockdown, between 23 and 31 March 2020, and followed weekly for up to 16 weeks. The CDR3 measures 15 amino acids from cysteine to phenylalanine. Only the CDR3 portion is preserved as DNA: 45 bases, with reading frame beginning at the first base. Relative to germline, V is missing 3 bases and J is missing 4 bases, with 7 bases of the junction outside any gene match. The germline V gene (reference sequence) specifies PRHDT as CDR1 and FYEKMQ as CDR2. The receptor library was made with 5' RACE. Sequencing used a NextSeq 500. Unique molecular identifiers were attached to individual cDNA molecules in the TCR library protocol so that sequencing error and PCR bias could be corrected. TCR alpha and beta chains were both sequenced, and the abundances of alpha and beta sequences in each sample were closely correlated with each other. The authors' analysis ran thus. Decombinator V4 was used to perform V gene, J gene and CDR3 annotation of TCR sequences. TCRs were defined as expanded if a significant change between any two time points was detected under a Poisson model with p below 0.0001. TCR abundances were normalised to the total number of TCRs sequenced in each sample and reported as counts per million. TRAV1-2 paired with TRAJ12, TRAJ20 or TRAJ33 defined MAIT TCRs, while TRAV10 paired with TRAJ18 defined iNKT TCRs. A search of VDJdb, accessed on 1 November 2021, was run for TCRs annotated to CMV, EBV and SARS-CoV-2, with TCRs annotated for multiple antigens excluded. TCRdb reworked the public reads: Q25 trimming with fastp, MiXCR clone assembly, productive beta chains retained. Every CDR3 protein is listed once, alongside the most common genes and DNA of its rows. The V and J calls were not made by the authors but by TCRdb's processing. The sample profile shows over 60,000 distinct CDR3 sequences; 10% of them were found once. 7.6% of the sample lies in the top ten.

This sequence originates from an adult who was a healthcare worker with PCR-confirmed SARS-CoV-2 infection or an uninfected control (not recorded which). The rearranged chain carries TRBV13 and TRBJ2-7, with TRBD1 matching 9 junction bases. The input for sequencing was whole blood, taken at baseline. The CDR3 amino acid sequence is: CASSFRDRAQYEQYF. The nucleotides are TGTGCCAGCAGCTTCCGGGACAGGGCCCAATACGAGCAGTACTTC.